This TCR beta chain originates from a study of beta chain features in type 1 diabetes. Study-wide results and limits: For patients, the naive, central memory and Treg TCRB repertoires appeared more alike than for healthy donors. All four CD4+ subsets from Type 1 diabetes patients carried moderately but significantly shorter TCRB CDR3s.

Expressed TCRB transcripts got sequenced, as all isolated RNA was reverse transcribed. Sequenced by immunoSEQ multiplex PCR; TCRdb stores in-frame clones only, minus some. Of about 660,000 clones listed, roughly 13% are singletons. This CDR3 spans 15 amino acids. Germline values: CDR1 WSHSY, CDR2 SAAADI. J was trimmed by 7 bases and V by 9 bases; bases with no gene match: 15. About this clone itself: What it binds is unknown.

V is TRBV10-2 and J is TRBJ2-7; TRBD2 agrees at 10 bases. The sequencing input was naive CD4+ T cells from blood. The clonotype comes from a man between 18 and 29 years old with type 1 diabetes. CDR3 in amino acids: CASTTLAGAEEEQYF. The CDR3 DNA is TGCGCCAGTACTACCCTAGCGGGAGCAGAGGAAGAGCAGTACTTC.